A single sample is the source of the 7 T cell receptor beta chains below, sequenced in a study of CD8+ T cells in alopecia areata. TCR sequencing used cDNA made by reverse transcription of extracted RNA. Sequencing used immunoSEQ multiplex PCR; TCRdb keeps in-frame clones, though not all of them. The repertoire yields around 100,000 clones, none seen only once; the top ten contain about 20%. Sequencing was carried out using lesional skin. These receptors all stem from a C3H/HeJ mouse with alopecia areata. The strain bears MHC haplotype H2-k.

This clone came up many times. Each gene name is a mouse one. Read coverage stops 4 residues before the CDR3 terminus; the germline J gene supplies the remainder. The J gene is TRBJ2-1, the V gene TRBV13-3, with 7 bases matching TRBD2. Germline V lookup: CDR1 NNHDY, CDR2 SYVADS. The junction had 4 bases not matched to a gene; V was cut back by 4 bases and J by 0 bases. The CDR3 loop spans 15 amino acids. The CDR3 DNA, read in part, is TGTGCCAGCAGTCCCACTGGGGCTAACTATGCT. Translation: CASSPTGANYA. In full, the CDR3 is CASSPTGANYAEQFF.

On this clone: The germline and genes are mouse ones. The read terminates 4 residues before the CDR3 end, so the remaining end is supplied by the germline J gene. The J gene is TRBJ1-2, the V gene TRBV19, with D possibly TRBD1 on 5 matching bases. The CDR3 has 13 amino acids. Deletions cut 4 bases from V and 0 bases from J, with 7 bases between. Germline lookup yields CDR1 FNHDT and CDR2 SITEND (reference sequence). The CDR3 here is CASSHRTNSDYTF. The sequenced CDR3 bases are TGTGCCAGCAGTCACAGGACAAACTCC.

Comments on this clone: Genes and germline come from the mouse. The CDR3 goes on 4 residues after the read ends, and that part is filled in from the germline J gene. The chain employs TRBV19 and TRBJ2-1; 10 bases are shared with TRBD2. V lost 2 bases and J lost 0; bases outside the gene matches: 2. This CDR3 contains 16 residues. The germline gives CDR1 FNHDT, CDR2 SITEND (reference sequence). CDR3 protein: CASSIGTGDNYAEQFF. Incomplete CDR3 DNA: TGTGCCAGCAGTATTGGGACTGGGGATAACTATGCT.

This clone was detected a few times. Here the gene names and germline are mouse. The read terminates 4 residues before the CDR3 end, so the remaining end is supplied by the germline J gene. The gene calls are TRBV13-3 and TRBJ1-4; 9 bases agree with TRBD1. Germline V gene data show CDR1 as NNHDY and CDR2 as SYVADS. This CDR3 has 16 amino acids. The V segment lost 1 base and the J segment 1 base; nucleotides outside the gene matches: 2. This chain's CDR3 is CASSDRQGDSNERLFF. CDR3 DNA, as far as it was read: TGTGCCAGCAGTGATCGACAGGGGGATTCCAACGAA.

With respect to this clone: Genes and germline are mouse. The read ends 4 residues before the CDR3 terminus; that terminus is restored from the germline J gene. This rearrangement joins TRBV1 to TRBJ2-2; tentatively, D is TRBD1 (5 bases). V lost 3 bases and J 2 bases, leaving 7 bases between the germline ends. Germline values: CDR1 NSQYPW, CDR2 LRSPGD (reference sequence). This CDR3 spans 14 amino acids. CDR3 in amino acids: CTCSAQGNTGQLYF. CDR3 DNA, as far as it was read: TGCACCTGCAGTGCCCAGGGCAACACCGGG.

For this clone: The genes are named according to mouse. With the read ending 4 residues before the CDR3 end, the germline J gene is used to fill in that end. V gene TRBV14 combines with J gene TRBJ2-5; 10 bases align to TRBD1. Germline V gives CDR1 SGHDT, CDR2 FRDEAV. This CDR3 has 14 residues. The sequenced CDR3 bases are TGTGCCAGCAGTTTATGGACAGGGGGAGAC. Protein sequence: CASSLWTGGD. The full CDR3 reads CASSLWTGGDTQYF.

In this sample, this clone turned up many times. The genes are named according to mouse. The observed sequence ends 4 residues before the CDR3 terminus, with the missing tail filled in from the germline J gene. The V gene is TRBV16, the J gene TRBJ1-1, with D perhaps matching TRBD1 (6 bases). Between the trimmed V and J ends, which lost 5 bases and 1 base, there was a span of 11 bases. CDR3 length: 14 residues. Looked up from germline, CDR1 is SGHSA and CDR2 is FRNQAP. Here the CDR3 reads CASSPWGRNTEVFF. CDR3 DNA, as far as it was read: TGTGCAAGCAGCCCCTGGGGGCGGAACACA.